The clone carrying this TCR beta chain has a handful of counts. Its antigen is unknown. Measured with immunoSEQ multiplex PCR; TCRdb has only the in-frame clones, and not every one. The sample yields hundreds of thousands of clones, more than 65% seen once. The record originates from a study of cytotoxic CD8 clonotypes in ibrutinib-treated CLL. Study overall: The cohort had about 10 relapsed/refractory and 15 treatment-naive patients, some 18 IGHV unmutated.

Study observations and caveats: In sustained-remission versus progressing patients, sampling times differed. Clonality went up at the time of ibrutinib response, stayed stable in sustained remission, and later dropped back toward its baseline level at progression.

The sequence was obtained from a human donor with chronic lymphocytic leukemia. Specimen: PBMCs, collected after 12 months of ibrutinib treatment.

In nucleotides, the CDR3 is TGTGCCAGCAGCCAAGAGGTGGTTCCTTATAGCAATCAGCCCCAGCATTTT. It codes for CASSQEVVPYSNQPQHF. V usage is TRBV4-2 and J usage is TRBJ1-5; D is unresolved. Germline V gives CDR1 LGHNA, CDR2 YNFKEQ. Trimming stripped 0 bases from V and 0 bases from J, with 12 bases between. CDR3 length equals 17 residues.